This T cell receptor (beta chain) is from a study of identical twins. Notes on the study in general: The authors drew conclusions from cross-sectional statistical analysis rather than following the same donors.

Deletions cut 0 bases from V and 0 bases from J, with 21 bases between. The CDR3 sequence is 21 residues long. Germline V lookup: CDR1 MGHRA, CDR2 YSYEKL. TCRdb re-called the 5' RACE reads with MiXCR, one entry per CDR3 protein. The sample lists around 490,000 distinct CDR3 sequences; 13% to 15% were seen once. On this clonotype: Its antigen is as yet unknown.

This same sample was also taken into another study, of yellow fever vaccine responses in identical twins.

The sample taken for sequencing was CD4+ T cells sorted from blood. The origin of this receptor is a woman between 18 and 29 years old in good health. V usage is TRBV4-1 and J usage is TRBJ2-6, with TRBD1 as a possible D gene (6 bases). The CDR3 loop reads CASSQEVRAGVFPSGANVLTF. The CDR3 DNA reads TGCGCCAGCAGCCAAGAGGTGCGGGCAGGGGTCTTCCCCTCTGGGGCCAACGTCCTGACTTTC.